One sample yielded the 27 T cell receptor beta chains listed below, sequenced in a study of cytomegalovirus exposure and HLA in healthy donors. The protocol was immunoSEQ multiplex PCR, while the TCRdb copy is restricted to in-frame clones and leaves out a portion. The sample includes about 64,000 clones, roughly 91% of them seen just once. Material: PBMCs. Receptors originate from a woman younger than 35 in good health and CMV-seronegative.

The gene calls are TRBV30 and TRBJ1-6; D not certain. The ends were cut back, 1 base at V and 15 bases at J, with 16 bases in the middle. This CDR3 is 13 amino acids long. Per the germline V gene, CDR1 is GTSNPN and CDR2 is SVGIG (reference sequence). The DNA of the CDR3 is TGTGCCTGGAGTGCGAGGATAACGTATCTCCTCCACTTT. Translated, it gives CAWSARITYLLHF.

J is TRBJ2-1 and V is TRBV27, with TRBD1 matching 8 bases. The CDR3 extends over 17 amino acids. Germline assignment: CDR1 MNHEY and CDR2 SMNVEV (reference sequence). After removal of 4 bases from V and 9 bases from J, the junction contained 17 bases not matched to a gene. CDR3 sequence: CASSYYAGQGVSGEQFF. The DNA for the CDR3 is TGTGCCAGCAGTTATTATGCTGGACAGGGAGTTAGTGGTGAGCAGTTCTTC.

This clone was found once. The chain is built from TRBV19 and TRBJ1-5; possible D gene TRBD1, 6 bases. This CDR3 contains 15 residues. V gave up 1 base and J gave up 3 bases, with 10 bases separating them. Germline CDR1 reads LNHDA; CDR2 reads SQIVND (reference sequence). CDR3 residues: CASSIGQADNQPQHF. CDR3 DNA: TGTGCCAGTAGTATAGGACAGGCAGACAATCAGCCCCAGCATTTT.

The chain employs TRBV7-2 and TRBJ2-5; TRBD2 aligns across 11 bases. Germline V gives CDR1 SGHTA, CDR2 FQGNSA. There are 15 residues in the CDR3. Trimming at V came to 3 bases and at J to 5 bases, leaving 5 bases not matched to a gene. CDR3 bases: TGTGCCAGCAGCTTTAGCGGGGGGGCCGGGGAGACCCAGTACTTC. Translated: CASSFSGGAGETQYF.

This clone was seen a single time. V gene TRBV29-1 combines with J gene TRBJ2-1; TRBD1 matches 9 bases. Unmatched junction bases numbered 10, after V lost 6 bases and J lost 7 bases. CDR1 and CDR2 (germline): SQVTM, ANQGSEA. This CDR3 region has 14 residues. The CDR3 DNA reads TGCAGCGTCGCTGACAGGGGGTTGAGGAATGAGCAGTTCTTC. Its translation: CSVADRGLRNEQFF.

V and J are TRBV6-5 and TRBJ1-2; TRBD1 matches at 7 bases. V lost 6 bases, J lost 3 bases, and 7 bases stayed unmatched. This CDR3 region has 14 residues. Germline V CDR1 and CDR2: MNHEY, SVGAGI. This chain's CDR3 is CASRGGQAYYGYTF. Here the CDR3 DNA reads TGTGCCAGCAGGGGAGGACAGGCCTACTATGGCTACACCTTC.

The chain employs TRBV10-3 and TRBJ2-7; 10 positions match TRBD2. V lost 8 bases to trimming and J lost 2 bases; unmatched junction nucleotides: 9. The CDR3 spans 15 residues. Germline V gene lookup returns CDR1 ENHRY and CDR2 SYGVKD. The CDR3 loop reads CAIRPGTSVTYEQYF. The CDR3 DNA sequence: TGTGCCATCCGCCCCGGGACTAGCGTAACCTACGAGCAGTACTTC.

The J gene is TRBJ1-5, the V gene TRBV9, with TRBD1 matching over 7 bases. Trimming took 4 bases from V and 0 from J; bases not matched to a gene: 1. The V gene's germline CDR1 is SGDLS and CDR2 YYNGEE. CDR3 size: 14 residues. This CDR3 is CASSWDSSNQPQHF. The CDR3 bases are TGTGCCAGCAGCTGGGACAGTAGCAATCAGCCCCAGCATTTT. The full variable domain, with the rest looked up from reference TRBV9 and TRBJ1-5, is DSGVTQTPKHLITATGQRVTLRCSPRSGDLSVYWYQQSLDQGLQFLIQYYNGEERAKGNILERFSAQQFPDLHSELNLSSLELGDSALYFCASSWDSSNQPQHFGDGTRLSIL.

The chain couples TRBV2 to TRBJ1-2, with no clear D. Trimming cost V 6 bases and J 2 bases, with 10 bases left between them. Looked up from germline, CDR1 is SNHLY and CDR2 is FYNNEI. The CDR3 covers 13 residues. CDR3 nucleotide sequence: TGTGCCAGCAGCCTCGACGGGAACTATGGCTACACCTTC. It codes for CASSLDGNYGYTF.

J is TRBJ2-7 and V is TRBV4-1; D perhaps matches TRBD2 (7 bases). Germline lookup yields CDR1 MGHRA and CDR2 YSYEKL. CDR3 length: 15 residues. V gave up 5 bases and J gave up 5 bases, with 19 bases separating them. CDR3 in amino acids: CASSTGREGQNEQYF. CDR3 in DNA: TGCGCCAGCAGCACAGGGAGGGAGGGTCAAAACGAGCAGTACTTC.

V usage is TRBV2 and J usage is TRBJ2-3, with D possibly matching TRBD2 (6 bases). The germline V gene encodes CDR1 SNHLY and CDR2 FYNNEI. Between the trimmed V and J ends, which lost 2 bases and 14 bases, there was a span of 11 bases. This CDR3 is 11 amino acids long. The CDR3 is CASSEFQGGYF. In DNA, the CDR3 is TGTGCCAGCAGTGAATTCCAGGGAGGGTATTTT. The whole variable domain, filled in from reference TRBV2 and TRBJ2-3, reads EPEVTQTPSHQVTQMGQEVILRCVPISNHLYFYWYRQILGQKVEFLVSFYNNEISEKSEIFDDQFSVERPDGSNFTLKIRSTKLEDSAMYFCASSEFQGGYFGPGTRLTVL.

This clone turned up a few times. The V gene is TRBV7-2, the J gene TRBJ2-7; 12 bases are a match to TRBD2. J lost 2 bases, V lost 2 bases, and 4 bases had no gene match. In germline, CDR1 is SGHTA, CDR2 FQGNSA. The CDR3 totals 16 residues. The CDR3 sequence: CASSLWLAGGTYEQYF. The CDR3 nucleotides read TGTGCCAGCAGCTTATGGCTAGCGGGGGGGACCTACGAGCAGTACTTC.

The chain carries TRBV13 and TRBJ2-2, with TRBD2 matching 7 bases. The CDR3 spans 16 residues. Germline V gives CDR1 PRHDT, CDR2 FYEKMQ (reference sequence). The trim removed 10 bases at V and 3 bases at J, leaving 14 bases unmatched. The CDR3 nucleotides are TGTGCCACCATAAAAGCCCGAGGGAGGGACACCGGGGAGCTGTTTTTT. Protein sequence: CATIKARGRDTGELFF.

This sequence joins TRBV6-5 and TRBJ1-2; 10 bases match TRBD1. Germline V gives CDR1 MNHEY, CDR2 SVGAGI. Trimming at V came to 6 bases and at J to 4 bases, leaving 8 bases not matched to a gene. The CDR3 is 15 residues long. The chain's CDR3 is CASSRQGARTYGYTF. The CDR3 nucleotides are TGTGCCAGCAGCAGACAGGGGGCACGGACCTATGGCTACACCTTC.

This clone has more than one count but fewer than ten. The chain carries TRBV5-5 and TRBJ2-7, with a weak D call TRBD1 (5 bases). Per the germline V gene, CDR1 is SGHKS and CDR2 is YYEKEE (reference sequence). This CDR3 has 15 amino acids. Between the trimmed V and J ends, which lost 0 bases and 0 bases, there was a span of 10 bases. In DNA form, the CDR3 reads TGTGCCAGCAGCTTGGAGGGGATAAGCTCCTACGAGCAGTACTTC. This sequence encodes CASSLEGISSYEQYF.

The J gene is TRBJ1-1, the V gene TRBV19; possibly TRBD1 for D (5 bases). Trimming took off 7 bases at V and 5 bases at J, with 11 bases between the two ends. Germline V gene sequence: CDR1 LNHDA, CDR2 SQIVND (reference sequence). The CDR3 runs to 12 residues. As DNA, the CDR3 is TGTGCCAGTATTAAGGGGATTACTGAAGCTTTCTTT. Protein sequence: CASIKGITEAFF. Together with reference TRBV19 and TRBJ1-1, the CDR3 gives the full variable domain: DGGITQSPKYLFRKEGQNVTLSCEQNLNHDAMYWYRQDPGQGLRLIYYSQIVNDFQKGDIAEGYSVSREKKESFPLTVTSAQKNPTAFYLCASIKGITEAFFGQGTRLTVV.

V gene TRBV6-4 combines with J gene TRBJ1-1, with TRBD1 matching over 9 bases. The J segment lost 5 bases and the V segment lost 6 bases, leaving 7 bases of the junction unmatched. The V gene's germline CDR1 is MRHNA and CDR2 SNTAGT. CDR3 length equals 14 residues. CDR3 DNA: TGTGCCAGCAGAGACACCGACAGGGGGACTGAAGCTTTCTTT. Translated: CASRDTDRGTEAFF.

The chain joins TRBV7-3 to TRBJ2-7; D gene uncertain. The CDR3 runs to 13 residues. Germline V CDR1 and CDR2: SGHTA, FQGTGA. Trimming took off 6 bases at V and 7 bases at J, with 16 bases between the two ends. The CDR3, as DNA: TGTGCCAGCAGTACGGGTCCTCTTGGGGAGCAGTACTTC. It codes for CASSTGPLGEQYF.

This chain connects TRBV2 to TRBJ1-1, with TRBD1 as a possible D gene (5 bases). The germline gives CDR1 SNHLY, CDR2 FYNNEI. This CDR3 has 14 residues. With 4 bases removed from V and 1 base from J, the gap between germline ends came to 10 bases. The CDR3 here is CASSAQGTNTEAFF. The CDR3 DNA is TGTGCCAGCAGTGCTCAGGGTACGAACACTGAAGCTTTCTTT.

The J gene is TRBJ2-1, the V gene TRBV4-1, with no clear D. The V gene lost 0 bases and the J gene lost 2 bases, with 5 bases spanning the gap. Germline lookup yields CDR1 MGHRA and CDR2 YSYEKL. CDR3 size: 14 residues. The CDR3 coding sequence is TGCGCCAGCAGCCAAGATTTAGCCTACAATGAGCAGTTCTTC. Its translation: CASSQDLAYNEQFF.

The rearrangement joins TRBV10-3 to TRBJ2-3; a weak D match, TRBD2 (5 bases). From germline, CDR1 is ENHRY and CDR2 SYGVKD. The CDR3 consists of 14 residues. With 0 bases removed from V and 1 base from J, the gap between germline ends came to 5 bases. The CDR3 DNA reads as TGTGCCATCAGTGAGTCACTAGGCACAGATACGCAGTATTTT. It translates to CAISESLGTDTQYF.

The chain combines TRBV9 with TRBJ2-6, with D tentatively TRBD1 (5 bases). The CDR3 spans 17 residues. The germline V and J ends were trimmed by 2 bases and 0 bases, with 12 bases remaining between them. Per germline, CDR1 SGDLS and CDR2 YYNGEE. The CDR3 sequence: CASSVHDRTSGANVLTF. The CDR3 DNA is TGTGCCAGCAGCGTTCACGACAGAACCTCTGGGGCCAACGTCCTGACTTTC.

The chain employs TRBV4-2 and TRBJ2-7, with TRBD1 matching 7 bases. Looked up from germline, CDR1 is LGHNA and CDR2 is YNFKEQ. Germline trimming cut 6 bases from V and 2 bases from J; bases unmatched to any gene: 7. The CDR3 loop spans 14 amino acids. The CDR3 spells CASSYGQAPYEQYF. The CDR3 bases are TGTGCCAGCAGTTACGGACAGGCGCCCTACGAGCAGTACTTC.

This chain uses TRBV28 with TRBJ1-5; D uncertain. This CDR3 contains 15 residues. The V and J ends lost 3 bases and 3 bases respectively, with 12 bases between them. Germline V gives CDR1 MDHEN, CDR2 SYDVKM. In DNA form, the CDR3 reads TGTGCCAGCAGTTTTGGCCTCGTGGTCAATCAGCCCCAGCATTTT. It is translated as CASSFGLVVNQPQHF.

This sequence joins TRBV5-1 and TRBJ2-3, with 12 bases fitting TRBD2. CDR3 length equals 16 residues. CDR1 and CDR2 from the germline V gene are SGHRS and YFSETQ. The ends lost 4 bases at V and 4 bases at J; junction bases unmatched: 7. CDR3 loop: CASSAPLAGGADTQYF. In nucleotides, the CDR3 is TGCGCCAGCAGCGCCCCACTAGCGGGGGGTGCAGATACGCAGTATTTT. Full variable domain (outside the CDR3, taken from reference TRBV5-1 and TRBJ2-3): KAGVTQTPRYLIKTRGQQVTLSCSPISGHRSVSWYQQTPGQGLQFLFEYFSETQRNKGNFPGRFSGRQFSNSRSEMNVSTLELGDSALYLCASSAPLAGGADTQYFGPGTRLTVL.

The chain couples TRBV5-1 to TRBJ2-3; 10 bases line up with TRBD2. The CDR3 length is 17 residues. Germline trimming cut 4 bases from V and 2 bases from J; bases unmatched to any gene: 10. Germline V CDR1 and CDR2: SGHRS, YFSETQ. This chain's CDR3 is CASSPPLAGVATDTQYF. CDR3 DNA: TGCGCCAGCAGCCCGCCGCTAGCGGGAGTAGCCACAGATACGCAGTATTTT.

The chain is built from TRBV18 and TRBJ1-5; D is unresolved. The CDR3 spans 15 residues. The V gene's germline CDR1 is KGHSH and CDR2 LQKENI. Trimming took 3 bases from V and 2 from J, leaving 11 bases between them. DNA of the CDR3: TGTGCCAGCTCACCCCACCCTCCGGGCAATCAGCCCCAGCATTTT. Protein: CASSPHPPGNQPQHF.